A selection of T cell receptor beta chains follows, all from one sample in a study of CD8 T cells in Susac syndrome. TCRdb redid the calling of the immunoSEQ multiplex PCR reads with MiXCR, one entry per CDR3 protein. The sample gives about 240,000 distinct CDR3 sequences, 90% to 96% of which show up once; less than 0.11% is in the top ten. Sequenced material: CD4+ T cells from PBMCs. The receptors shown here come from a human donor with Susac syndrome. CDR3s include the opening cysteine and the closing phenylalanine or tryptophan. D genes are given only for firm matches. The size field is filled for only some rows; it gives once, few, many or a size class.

CAWSVRGDEQYF,TGTGCCTGGAGTGTACGTGGGGACGAGCAGTACTTC,-,-,TRBV30,TRBJ2-7
CSGGRGLDTEAFF,TGCAGCGGCGGTCGGGGATTGGACACTGAAGCTTTCTTT,-,-,TRBV29-1,TRBJ1-1
CAWRWENTEAFF,TGTGCCTGGAGGTGGGAGAACACTGAAGCTTTCTTT,once,-,TRBV30,TRBJ1-1
CASSNGELTGANVLTF,TGTGCCAGCAGCAATGGGGAGTTAACTGGGGCCAACGTCCTGACTTTC,-,-,TRBV21-1,TRBJ2-6
CASSKWLSSNGYTF,TGTGCCAGCAGCAAGTGGCTATCTTCCAATGGCTACACCTTC,-,-,TRBV6-5,TRBJ1-2
CAWSYTANYGYTF,TGTGCCTGGAGTTATACAGCAAACTATGGCTACACCTTC,-,-,TRBV30,TRBJ1-2
CASRGWRGGPNIHNEQFF,TGTGCCAGTAGAGGATGGAGGGGGGGGCCGAATATCCACAATGAGCAGTTCTTC,-,-,TRBV19,TRBJ2-1
CAWRVAGAGLYEQFF,TGTGCCTGGAGAGTAGCGGGAGCAGGTCTTTACGAGCAGTTCTTC,-,TRBD2,TRBV30,TRBJ2-1
CASRGKGLSTDTQYF,TGTGCCAGCAGGGGCAAGGGCCTCAGCACAGATACGCAGTATTTT,-,-,TRBV12-3/TRBV12-4,TRBJ2-3
CSARGSGPMQPDTQYF,TGCAGTGCTAGAGGGTCGGGGCCCATGCAACCAGATACGCAGTATTTT,once,-,TRBV20-1,TRBJ2-3
CASSPGQGGQETQYF,TGTGCCAGCAGCCCGGGACAGGGTGGCCAAGAGACCCAGTACTTC,few,TRBD1,TRBV12-3/TRBV12-4,TRBJ2-5
CAGGTQGSTEAFF,TGTGCCGGCGGAACTCAGGGATCTACTGAAGCTTTCTTT,-,-,TRBV7-2,TRBJ1-1
CASSLNVGAGDTQYF,TGTGCCAGCAGCTTAAACGTGGGAGCCGGAGATACGCAGTATTTT,-,-,TRBV7-9,TRBJ2-3
CSARDGASPYYEQYF,TGCAGTGCTAGAGATGGCGCCAGTCCCTACTACGAGCAGTACTTC,once,-,TRBV20-1,TRBJ2-7
CASSPPGRGMNTEAFF,TGTGCCAGCTCACCACCGGGTCGGGGAATGAACACTGAAGCTTTCTTT,-,-,TRBV18,TRBJ1-1
CSVDTENTEAFF,TGCAGCGTTGACACAGAGAACACTGAAGCTTTCTTT,-,-,TRBV29-1,TRBJ1-1